Described below is a single T cell receptor beta chain sequence and its context. This record belongs to a study of immune characterization of retroperitoneal liposarcoma. TCRdb re-called the PCR reads through MiXCR, storing one row per CDR3 protein. The sample has approximately 11,000 distinct CDR3 sequences, about 46% seen once. Trimming took 3 bases from V and 5 from J; bases not matched to a gene: 7. The CDR3 loop spans 15 amino acids. From germline, CDR1 is KGHSH and CDR2 LQKENI. The sample was tumor tissue. This sequence was found in a female donor with retroperitoneal liposarcoma. J is TRBJ2-1 and V is TRBV18; 7 nucleotides line up with TRBD2. In DNA, the CDR3 is TGTGCCAGCTCACCCCGGGGGAGCGGGAACAATGAGCAGTTCTTC. This encodes CASSPRGSGNNEQFF.